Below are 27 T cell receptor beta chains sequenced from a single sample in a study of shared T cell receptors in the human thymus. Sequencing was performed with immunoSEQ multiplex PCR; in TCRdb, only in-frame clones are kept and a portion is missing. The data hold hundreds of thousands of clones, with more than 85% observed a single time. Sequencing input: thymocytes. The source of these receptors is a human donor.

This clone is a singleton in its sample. Here the CDR3 DNA reads TGTGCCAGCAGTTCAGGCGGCTACTCTGGAAACACCATATATTTT. The encoded protein is CASSSGGYSGNTIYF. The gene calls are TRBV6-5 and TRBJ1-3; D is unresolved. Germline CDR1 is MNHEY and CDR2 is SVGAGI. The CDR3 sequence is 15 residues long. Trimming removed 4 bases from V and 0 bases from J, with 10 bases in between.

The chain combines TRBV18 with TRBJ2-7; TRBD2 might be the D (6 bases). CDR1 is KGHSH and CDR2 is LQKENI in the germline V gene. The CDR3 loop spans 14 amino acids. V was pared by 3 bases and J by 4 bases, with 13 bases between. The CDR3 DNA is TGTGCCAGCTCACCCGGGACTTTAAGATACGAGCAGTACTTC. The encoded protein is CASSPGTLRYEQYF.

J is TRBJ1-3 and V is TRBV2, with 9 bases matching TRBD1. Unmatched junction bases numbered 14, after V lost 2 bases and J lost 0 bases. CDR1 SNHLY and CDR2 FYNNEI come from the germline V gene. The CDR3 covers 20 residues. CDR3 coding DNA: TGTGCCAGCAGTGAAATTGTTGGACAGGGGATATGGCCCTCTGGAAACACCATATATTTT. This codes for CASSEIVGQGIWPSGNTIYF.

CDR3 protein: CASRAGPRRTDTQYF. The CDR3 DNA reads TGTGCCAGCAGGGCCGGGCCTCGTCGCACAGATACGCAGTATTTT. The rearrangement uses TRBV7-2 and TRBJ2-3; D ambiguous. The V end lost 6 bases, the J end lost 1 base, and 14 bases lay between the germline ends. Germline V CDR1 and CDR2: SGHTA, FQGNSA. This CDR3 is 15 amino acids long.

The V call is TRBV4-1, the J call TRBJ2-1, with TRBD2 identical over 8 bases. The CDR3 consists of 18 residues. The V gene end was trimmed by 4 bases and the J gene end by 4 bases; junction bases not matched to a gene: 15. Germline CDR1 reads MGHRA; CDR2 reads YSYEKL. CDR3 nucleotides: TGCGCCAGCAGCCTTGCCGGGGGGGAATTCCCGAGTTACAATGAGCAGTTCTTC. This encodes CASSLAGGEFPSYNEQFF.

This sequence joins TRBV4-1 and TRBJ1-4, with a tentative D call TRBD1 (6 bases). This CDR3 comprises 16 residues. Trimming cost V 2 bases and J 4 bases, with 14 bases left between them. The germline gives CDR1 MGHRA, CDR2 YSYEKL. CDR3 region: CASSQYPDRRNEKLFF. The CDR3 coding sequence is TGCGCCAGCAGCCAATACCCCGACAGGCGTAATGAAAAACTGTTTTTT.

The CDR3 protein is CASSLGGLAKNIQYF. CDR3 coding DNA: TGTGCCAGCAGTTTAGGGGGACTAGCCAAAAACATTCAGTACTTC. The rearrangement links TRBV28 to TRBJ2-4; D might be TRBD2 (6 bases). With 2 bases removed from V and 0 bases from J, the gap between germline ends came to 8 bases. In germline, CDR1 is MDHEN, CDR2 SYDVKM. The CDR3 contains 15 residues.

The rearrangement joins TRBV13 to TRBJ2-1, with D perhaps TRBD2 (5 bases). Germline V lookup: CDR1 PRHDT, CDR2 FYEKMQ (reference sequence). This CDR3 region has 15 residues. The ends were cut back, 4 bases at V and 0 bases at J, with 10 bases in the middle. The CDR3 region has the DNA TGTGCCAGCAGCTCGGAGGACGGCTCCTACAATGAGCAGTTCTTC. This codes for CASSSEDGSYNEQFF.

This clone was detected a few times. CDR3 sequence reads: CASSQGSGGMPNSNQPQHF. The CDR3 region has the DNA TGTGCCAGCAGCCAAGGAAGTGGAGGTATGCCGAATAGCAATCAGCCCCAGCATTTT. The chain is built from TRBV14 and TRBJ1-5; D not certain. Deletions cut 1 base from V and 0 bases from J, with 19 bases between. CDR3 size: 19 residues. In germline, CDR1 is SGHDN, CDR2 FVKESK.

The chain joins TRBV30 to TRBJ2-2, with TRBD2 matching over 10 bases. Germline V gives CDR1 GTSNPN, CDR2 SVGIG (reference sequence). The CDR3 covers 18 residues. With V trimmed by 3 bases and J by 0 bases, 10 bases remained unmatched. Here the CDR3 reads CAWSAELAGIPNTGELFF. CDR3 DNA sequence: TGTGCCTGGAGCGCGGAACTAGCGGGGATTCCGAACACCGGGGAGCTGTTTTTT.

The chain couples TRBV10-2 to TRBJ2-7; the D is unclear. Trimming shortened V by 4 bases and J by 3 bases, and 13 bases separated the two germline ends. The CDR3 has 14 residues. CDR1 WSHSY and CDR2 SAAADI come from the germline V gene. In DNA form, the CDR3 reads TGCGCCAGCAGTGTTCAAGGGTTCCGCTACGAGCAGTACTTC. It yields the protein CASSVQGFRYEQYF.

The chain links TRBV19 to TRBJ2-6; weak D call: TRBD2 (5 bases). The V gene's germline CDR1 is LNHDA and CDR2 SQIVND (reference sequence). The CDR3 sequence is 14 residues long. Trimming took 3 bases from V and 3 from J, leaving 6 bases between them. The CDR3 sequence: CASSIGSGANVLTF. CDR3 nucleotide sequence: TGTGCCAGTAGTATTGGGAGTGGGGCCAACGTCCTGACTTTC.

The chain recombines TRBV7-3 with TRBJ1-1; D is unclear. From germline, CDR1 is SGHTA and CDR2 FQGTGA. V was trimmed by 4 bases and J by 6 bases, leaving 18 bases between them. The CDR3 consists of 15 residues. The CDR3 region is CASSSLTTPVSEAFF. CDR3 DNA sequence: TGTGCCAGCAGCTCTCTAACAACACCGGTGTCTGAAGCTTTCTTT. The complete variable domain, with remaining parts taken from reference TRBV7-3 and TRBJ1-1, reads GAGVSQTPSNKVTEKGKYVELRCDPISGHTALYWYRQSLGQGPEFLIYFQGTGAADDSGLPNDRFFAVRPEGSVSTLKIQRTERGDSAVYLCASSSLTTPVSEAFFGQGTRLTVV.

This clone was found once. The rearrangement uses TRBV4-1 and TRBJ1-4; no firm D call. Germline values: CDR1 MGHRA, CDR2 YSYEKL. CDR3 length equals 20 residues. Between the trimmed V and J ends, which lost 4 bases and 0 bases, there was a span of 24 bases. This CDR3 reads CASSRDWGMRWGATNEKLFF. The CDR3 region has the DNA TGCGCCAGCAGCCGCGATTGGGGAATGCGTTGGGGAGCAACTAATGAAAAACTGTTTTTT.

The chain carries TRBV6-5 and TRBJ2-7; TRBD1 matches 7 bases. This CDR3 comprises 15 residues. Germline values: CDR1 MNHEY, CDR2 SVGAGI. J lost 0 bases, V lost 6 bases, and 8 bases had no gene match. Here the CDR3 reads CASRTGQDSSYEQYF. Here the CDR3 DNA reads TGTGCCAGCAGGACTGGACAGGATAGCTCCTACGAGCAGTACTTC.

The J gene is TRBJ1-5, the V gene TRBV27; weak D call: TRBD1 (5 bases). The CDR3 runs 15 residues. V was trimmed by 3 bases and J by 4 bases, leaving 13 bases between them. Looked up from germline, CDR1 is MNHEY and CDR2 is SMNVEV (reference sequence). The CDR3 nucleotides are TGTGCCAGCAGTTTGGGCAGGGATGGTAATCAGCCCCAGCATTTT. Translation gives CASSLGRDGNQPQHF.

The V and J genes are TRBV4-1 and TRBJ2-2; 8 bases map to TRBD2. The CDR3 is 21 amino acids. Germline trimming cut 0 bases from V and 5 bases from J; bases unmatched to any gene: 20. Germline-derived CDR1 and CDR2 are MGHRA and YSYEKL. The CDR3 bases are TGCGCCAGCAGCCAAGATTGGTCGGGAGGGCCGTCGGCCAAATGGACCGGGGAGCTGTTTTTT. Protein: CASSQDWSGGPSAKWTGELFF.

DNA for the CDR3: TGTGCCAGCAGTCCCTCCATCGGCAGGGTTCCCTACGAGCAGTACTTC. It yields the protein CASSPSIGRVPYEQYF. The rearrangement links TRBV28 to TRBJ2-7; maybe TRBD1 (5 bases). The CDR3 totals 16 residues. Trimming stripped 5 bases from V and 2 bases from J, with 19 bases between. Germline V gene lookup returns CDR1 MDHEN and CDR2 SYDVKM.

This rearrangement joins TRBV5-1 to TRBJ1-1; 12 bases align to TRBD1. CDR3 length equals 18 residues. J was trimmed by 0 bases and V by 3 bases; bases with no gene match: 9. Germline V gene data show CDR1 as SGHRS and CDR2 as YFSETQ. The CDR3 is CASSSRAGTGGMNTEAFF. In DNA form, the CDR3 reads TGCGCCAGCAGCTCCCGGGCGGGGACAGGGGGCATGAACACTGAAGCTTTCTTT.

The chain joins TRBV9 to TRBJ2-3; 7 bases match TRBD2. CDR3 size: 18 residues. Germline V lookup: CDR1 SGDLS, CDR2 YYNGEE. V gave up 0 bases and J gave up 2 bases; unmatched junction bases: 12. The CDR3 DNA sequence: TGTGCCAGCAGCGTAGACCCGGCTAGCGGATACCCCACAGATACGCAGTATTTT. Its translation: CASSVDPASGYPTDTQYF.

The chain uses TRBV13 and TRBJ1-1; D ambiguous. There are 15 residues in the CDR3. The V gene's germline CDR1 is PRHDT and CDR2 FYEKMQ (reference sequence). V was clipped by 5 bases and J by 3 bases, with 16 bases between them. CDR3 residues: CASSHQEGMDTEAFF. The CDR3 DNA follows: TGTGCCAGCAGCCACCAGGAGGGTATGGACACTGAAGCTTTCTTT.

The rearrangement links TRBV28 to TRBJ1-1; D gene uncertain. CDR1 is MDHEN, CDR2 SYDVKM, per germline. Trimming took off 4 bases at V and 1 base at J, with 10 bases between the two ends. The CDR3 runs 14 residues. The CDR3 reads CASSSVPPNTEAFF. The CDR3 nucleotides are TGTGCCAGCAGTTCGGTTCCGCCGAACACTGAAGCTTTCTTT.

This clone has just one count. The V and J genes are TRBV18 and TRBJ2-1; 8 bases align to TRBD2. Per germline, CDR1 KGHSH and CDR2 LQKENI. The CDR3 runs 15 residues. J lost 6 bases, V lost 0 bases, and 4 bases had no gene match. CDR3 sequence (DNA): TGTGCCAGCTCACCACCGGGACTAGTGACCAATGAGCAGTTCTTC. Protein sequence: CASSPPGLVTNEQFF.

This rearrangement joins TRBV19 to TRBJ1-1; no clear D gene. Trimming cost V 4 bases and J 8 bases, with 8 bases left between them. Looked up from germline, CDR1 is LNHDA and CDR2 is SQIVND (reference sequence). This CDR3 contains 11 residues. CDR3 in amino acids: CASSTRWEAFF. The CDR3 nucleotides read TGTGCCAGTAGTACCCGTTGGGAAGCTTTCTTT.

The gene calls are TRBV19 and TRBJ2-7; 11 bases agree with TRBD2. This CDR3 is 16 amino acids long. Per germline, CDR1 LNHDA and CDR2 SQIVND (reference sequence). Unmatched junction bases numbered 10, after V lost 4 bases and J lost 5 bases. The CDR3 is CASSTNSSGRTDEQYF. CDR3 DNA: TGTGCCAGTAGTACCAACTCTAGCGGGAGGACGGACGAGCAGTACTTC.

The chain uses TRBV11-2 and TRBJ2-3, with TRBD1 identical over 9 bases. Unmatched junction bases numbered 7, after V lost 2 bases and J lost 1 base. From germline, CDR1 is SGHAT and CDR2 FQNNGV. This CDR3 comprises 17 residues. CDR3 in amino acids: CASSLPSDRGGTDTQYF. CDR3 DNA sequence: TGTGCCAGCAGCTTACCCTCGGACAGGGGAGGCACAGATACGCAGTATTTT.

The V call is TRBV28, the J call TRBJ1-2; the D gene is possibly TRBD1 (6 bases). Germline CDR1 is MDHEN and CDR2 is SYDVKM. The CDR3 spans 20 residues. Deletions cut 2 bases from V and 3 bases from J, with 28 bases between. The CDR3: CASSLRGVGLRGPCDYGYTF. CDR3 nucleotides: TGTGCCAGCAGTTTAAGGGGAGTCGGGCTCAGGGGACCGTGTGACTATGGCTACACCTTC.